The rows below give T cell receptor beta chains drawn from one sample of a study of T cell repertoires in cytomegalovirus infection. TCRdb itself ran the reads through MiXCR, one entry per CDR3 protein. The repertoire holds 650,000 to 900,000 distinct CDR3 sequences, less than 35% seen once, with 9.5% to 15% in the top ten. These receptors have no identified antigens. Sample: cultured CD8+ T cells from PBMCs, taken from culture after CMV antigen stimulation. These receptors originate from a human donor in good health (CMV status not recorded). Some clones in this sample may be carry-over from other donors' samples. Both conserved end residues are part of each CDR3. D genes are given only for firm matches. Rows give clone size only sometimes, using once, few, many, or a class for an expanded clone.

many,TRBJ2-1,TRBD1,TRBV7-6,TGTGCCAGCAGCCACGACAGGGTTGAGCAGTTCTTC,CASSHDRVEQFF
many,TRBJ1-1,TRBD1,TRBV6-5,TGTGCCAGCAAAAGTACAGGGGTCGTCACTGAAGCTTTCTTT,CASKSTGVVTEAFF
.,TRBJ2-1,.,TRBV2,TGTGCCAGCATTTTAGACTATTACCCGTACAATGAGCAGTTCTTC,CASILDYYPYNEQFF
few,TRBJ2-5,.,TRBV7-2,TGTGCCAGCAGCTTAGGGGAGTTTACGGGAGAGACCCAGTACTTC,CASSLGEFTGETQYF
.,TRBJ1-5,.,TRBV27,TGTGCCAGCAGTTTTGGGGGGCGAACCAATCAGCCCCAGCATTTT,CASSFGGRTNQPQHF
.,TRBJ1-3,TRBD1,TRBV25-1,TGTGCCAGCAGTGATGGTAACAGGGGGCTTGGAAACACCATATATTTT,CASSDGNRGLGNTIYF
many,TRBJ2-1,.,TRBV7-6,TGTGCCAGCAGCTTAGCGACCCGGCAGGGGAATGAGCAGTTCTTC,CASSLATRQGNEQFF
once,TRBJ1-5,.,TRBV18,TGTGCCAGCTCACCACCAGGCAGCTATCAGCCCCAGCATTTT,CASSPPGSYQPQHF
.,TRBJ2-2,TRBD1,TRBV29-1,TGCAGCGTTGGGGGGGGGACAGGGGCCGGGGAGCTGTTTTTT,CSVGGGTGAGELFF
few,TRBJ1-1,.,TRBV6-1,TGTGCCAGCAATTACGTCCGAAACACTGAAGCTTTCTTT,CASNYVRNTEAFF
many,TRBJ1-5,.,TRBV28,TGTGCCAGCAGTTCGCCAGGGAACAATCAGCCCCAGCATTTT,CASSSPGNNQPQHF
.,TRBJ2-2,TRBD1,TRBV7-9,TGTGCCAGCAGCTTAGGGAACAGGGGGCGAGACACCGGGGAGCTGTTTTTT,CASSLGNRGRDTGELFF
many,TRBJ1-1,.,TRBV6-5,TGTGCCAGCAGTTACGGGATGAACACTGAAGCTTTCTTT,CASSYGMNTEAFF
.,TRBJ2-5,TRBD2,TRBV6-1,TGTGCCAGCACCAAAGGTAGCGGGTACCAAGAGACCCAGTACTTC,CASTKGSGYQETQYF
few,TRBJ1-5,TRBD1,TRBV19,TGTGCCAGTAGGGAGGCAGGGGGCCGGCAGCCCCAGCATTTT,CASREAGGRQPQHF
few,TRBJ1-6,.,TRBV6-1,TGTGCCAGCAGTGGCGAAGGGAACAATTCACCCCTCCACTTT,CASSGEGNNSPLHF
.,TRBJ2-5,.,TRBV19,TGTGCCAGTAGTATCGGCGCCGGAGAGACCCAGTACTTC,CASSIGAGETQYF
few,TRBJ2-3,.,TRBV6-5,TGTGCCAGCACCCTGCTGGGTAGCACAGATACGCAGTATTTT,CASTLLGSTDTQYF
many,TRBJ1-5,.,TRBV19,TGTGCCAGTAGTATTTGGACATTCGATTATAGCAATCAGCCCCAGCATTTT,CASSIWTFDYSNQPQHF
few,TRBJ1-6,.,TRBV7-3,TGTGCCAGCAGCTTAACAGTGGGGGGCTCACCCCTCCACTTT,CASSLTVGGSPLHF
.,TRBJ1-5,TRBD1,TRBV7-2,TGTGCCAGCCAACAGGGACAGTATAGCAATCAGCCCCAGCATTTT,CASQQGQYSNQPQHF
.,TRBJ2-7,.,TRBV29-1,TGCAGCGTCGTCGAACAGGGATTCGAGCAGTACTTC,CSVVEQGFEQYF
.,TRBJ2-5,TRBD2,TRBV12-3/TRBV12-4,TGTGCCAGCAGTTTCGCTACAACTAGCGCCCAAGAGACCCAGTACTTC,CASSFATTSAQETQYF
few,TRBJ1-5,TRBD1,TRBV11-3,TGTGCCAGCAGCTTAGCCACTTTCGGGACAGGGTGGGATAGCAATCAGCCCCAGCATTTT,CASSLATFGTGWDSNQPQHF
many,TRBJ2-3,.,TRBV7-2,TGTGCCAGCAGCTTAGGCAGGGTCGCGCAGTATTTT,CASSLGRVAQYF
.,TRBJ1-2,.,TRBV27,TGTGCCAGCAGGGTACTAGGGGCCTCGGATGGCTACACCTTC,CASRVLGASDGYTF
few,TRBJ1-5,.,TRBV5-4,TGTGCCAGCAGCTTGGGGCCAGAAACGCCCAATCAGCCCCAGCATTTT,CASSLGPETPNQPQHF
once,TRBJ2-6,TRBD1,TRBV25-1,TGTGCCAGCAGTGCGACCTCACGGGGACAGGGCTCTGGGGCCAACGTCCTGACTTTC,CASSATSRGQGSGANVLTF
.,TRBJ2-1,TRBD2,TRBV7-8,TGTGCCAGCAGCCCCGGGGTAGCGGGAGCCCATGAGCAGTTCTTC,CASSPGVAGAHEQFF
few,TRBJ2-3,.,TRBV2,TGTGCCAGCAGTGACAGGGCGGCAGATACGCAGTATTTT,CASSDRAADTQYF
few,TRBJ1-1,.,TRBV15,TGTGCCACCAGCAAGCCGGAGAACACTGAAGCTTTCTTT,CATSKPENTEAFF
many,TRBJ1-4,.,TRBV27,TGTGCCAGCAGTAGGGGAGTAGGTAAAGAAAAACTGTTTTTT,CASSRGVGKEKLFF
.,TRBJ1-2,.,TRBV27,TGTGCCAGCAGTTTTCCGAGCGGGAACGGCTACACCTTC,CASSFPSGNGYTF
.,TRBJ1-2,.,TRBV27,TGTGCCAGCAGTTTTATAGGGGCAAATGGCTACACCTTC,CASSFIGANGYTF
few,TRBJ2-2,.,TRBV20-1,TGCAGTGCTCGCTACAGGCAGAACACCGGGGAGCTGTTTTTT,CSARYRQNTGELFF
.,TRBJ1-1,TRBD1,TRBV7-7,TGTGCTAGCACCGCTTGGACAGGCGAACAAACTGAAGCTTTCTTT,CASTAWTGEQTEAFF
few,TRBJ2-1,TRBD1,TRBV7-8,TGTGCCAGCAGGCACACGGTTGGGACAGGGGAGTTCTTC,CASRHTVGTGEFF